This note documents a single TCR beta chain sequence. What it binds is unknown. This record belongs to a study of cytomegalovirus exposure and HLA in healthy donors. Study information: Out of fewer than 400 genotyped donors, roughly 78% belonged to the Caucasian-associated ancestry cluster. Findings of the study overall: Researchers had no immune exposure information except CMV serostatus available. For most subjects, TCR beta sequences were reported to predict HLA-A and HLA-B alleles with accuracy. Judged likely to be a sequencing artifact was a cluster of highly shared sequence variants.

PCR primers comprised 60 Vbeta and 13 Jbeta primers. Only in-frame clones appear in the TCRdb table, and some are missing; sequencing was by immunoSEQ multiplex PCR. This sample has under 250,000 clones, with approximately 85% found just once. Germline CDR1 and CDR2: KGHSH and LQKENI. The V segment lost 3 bases and the J segment 9 bases; nucleotides outside the gene matches: 10. The CDR3 runs to 16 residues. This chain uses TRBV18 with TRBJ2-1; 11 nucleotides match TRBD2. Sequenced: PBMCs. This clonotype was obtained from a woman aged 40 to 50 in good health and CMV-seronegative. CDR3 amino acids: CASSPLSGRAGGEQFF. CDR3 in DNA: TGTGCCAGCTCACCCCTTAGCGGGAGGGCCGGGGGTGAGCAGTTCTTC.